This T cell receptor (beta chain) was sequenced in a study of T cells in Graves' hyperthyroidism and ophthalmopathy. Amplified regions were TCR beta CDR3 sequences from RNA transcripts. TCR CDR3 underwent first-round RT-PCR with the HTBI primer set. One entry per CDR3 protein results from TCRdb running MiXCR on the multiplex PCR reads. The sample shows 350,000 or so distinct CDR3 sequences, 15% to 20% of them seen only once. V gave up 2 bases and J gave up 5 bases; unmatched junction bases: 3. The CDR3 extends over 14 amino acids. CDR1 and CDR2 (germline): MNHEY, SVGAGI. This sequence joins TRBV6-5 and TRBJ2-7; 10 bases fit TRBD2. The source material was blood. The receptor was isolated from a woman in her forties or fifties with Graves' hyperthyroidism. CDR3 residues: CASSYLAGVNEQYF. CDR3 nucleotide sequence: TGTGCCAGCAGTTACCTAGCGGGAGTCAACGAGCAGTACTTC.